This T cell receptor beta chain came from a study of brain T cells in children with intractable seizures. This CDR3 comprises 13 residues. V dropped 3 bases and J dropped 4 bases, with 10 bases sitting between them. Germline loops: CDR1 SGDLS, CDR2 YYNGEE. The time point was: blood from clinic visit 5 months post-surgery; TSC patient then seizure free. Assay used: immunoSEQ multiplex PCR; TCRdb lists only in-frame clones, some missing. The sample consists of approximately 330,000 clones, more than 85% of them appearing once. The chain combines TRBV9 with TRBJ1-1; unclear D gene. The sample in question was peripheral blood, obtained less than 6 months after surgery. The receptor was isolated from a boy less than two years old with tuberous sclerosis and intractable seizures. The CDR3 is CASSGGWGTEAFF. CDR3 coding DNA: TGTGCCAGCAGCGGCGGCTGGGGCACTGAAGCTTTCTTT.